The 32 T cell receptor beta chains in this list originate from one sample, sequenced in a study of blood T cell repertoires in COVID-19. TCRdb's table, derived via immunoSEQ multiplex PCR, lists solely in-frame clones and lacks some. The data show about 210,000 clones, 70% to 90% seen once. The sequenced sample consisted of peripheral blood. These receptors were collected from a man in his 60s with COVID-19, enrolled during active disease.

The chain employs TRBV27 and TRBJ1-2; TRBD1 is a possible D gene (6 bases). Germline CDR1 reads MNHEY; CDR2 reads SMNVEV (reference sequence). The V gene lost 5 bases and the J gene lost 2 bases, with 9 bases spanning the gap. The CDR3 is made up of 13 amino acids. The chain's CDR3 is CASSRTENYGYTF. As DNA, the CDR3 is TGTGCCAGCAGTAGGACAGAGAACTATGGCTACACCTTC.

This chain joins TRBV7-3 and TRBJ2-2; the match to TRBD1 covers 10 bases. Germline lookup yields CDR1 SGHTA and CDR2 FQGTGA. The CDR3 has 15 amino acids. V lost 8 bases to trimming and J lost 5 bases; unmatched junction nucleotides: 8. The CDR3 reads CASGTGTGVTGELFF. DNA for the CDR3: TGTGCCAGCGGGACCGGGACAGGGGTTACCGGGGAGCTGTTTTTT.

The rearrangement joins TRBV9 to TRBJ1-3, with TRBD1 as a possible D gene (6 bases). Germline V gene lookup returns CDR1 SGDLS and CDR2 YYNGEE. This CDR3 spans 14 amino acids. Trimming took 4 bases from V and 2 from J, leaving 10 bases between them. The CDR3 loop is CASSSQGPGNTIYF. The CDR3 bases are TGTGCCAGCAGCTCCCAGGGGCCTGGAAACACCATATATTTT.

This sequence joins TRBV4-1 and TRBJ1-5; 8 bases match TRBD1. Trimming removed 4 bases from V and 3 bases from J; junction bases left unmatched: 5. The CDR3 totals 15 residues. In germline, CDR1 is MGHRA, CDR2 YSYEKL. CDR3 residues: CASSRAGQVNQPQHF. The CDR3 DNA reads TGCGCCAGCAGCCGGGCGGGACAGGTCAATCAGCCCCAGCATTTT.

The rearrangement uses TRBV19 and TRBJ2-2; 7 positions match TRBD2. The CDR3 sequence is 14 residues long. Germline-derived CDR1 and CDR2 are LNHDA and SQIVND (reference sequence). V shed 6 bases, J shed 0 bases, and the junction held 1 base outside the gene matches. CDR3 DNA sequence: TGTGCCAGTAGAAGCGGGGCGAACACCGGGGAGCTGTTTTTT. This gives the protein CASRSGANTGELFF.

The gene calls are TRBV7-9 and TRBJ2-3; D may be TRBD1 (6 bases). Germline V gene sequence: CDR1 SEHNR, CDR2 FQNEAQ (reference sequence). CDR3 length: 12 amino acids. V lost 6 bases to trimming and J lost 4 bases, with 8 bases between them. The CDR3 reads CASSTGSDTQYF. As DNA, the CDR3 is TGTGCCAGCAGTACAGGGTCAGATACGCAGTATTTT. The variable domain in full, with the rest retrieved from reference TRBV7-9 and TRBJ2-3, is DTGVSQNPRHKITKRGQNVTFRCDPISEHNRLYWYRQTLGQGPEFLTYFQNEAQLEKSRLLSDRFSAERPKGSFSTLEIQRTEQGDSAMYLCASSTGSDTQYFGPGTRLTVL.

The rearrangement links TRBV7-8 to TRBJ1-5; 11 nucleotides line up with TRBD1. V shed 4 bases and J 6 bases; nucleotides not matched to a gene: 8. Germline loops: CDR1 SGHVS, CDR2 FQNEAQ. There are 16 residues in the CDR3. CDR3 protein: CASSYRPGTGGQPQHF. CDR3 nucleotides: TGTGCCAGCAGCTATCGACCCGGGACAGGGGGTCAGCCCCAGCATTTT.

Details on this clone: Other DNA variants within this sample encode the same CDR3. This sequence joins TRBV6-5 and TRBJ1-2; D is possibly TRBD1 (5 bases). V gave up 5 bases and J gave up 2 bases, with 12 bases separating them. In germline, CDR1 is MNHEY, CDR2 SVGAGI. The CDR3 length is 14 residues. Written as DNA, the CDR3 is TGTGCCAGCAGTCCAGGGACTGCAAACTATGGCTACACCTTC. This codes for CASSPGTANYGYTF.

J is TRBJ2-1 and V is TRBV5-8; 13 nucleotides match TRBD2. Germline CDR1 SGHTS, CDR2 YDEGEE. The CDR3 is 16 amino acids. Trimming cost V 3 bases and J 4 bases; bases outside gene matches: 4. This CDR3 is CASSSGTSGVYNEQFF. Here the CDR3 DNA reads TGTGCCAGCAGCTCCGGGACTAGCGGGGTTTACAATGAGCAGTTCTTC.

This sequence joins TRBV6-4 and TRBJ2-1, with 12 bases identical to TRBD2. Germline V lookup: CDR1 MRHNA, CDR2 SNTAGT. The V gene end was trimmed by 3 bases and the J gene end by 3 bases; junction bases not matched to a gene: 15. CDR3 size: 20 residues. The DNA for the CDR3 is TGTGCCAGCAGTGAAAGGGCGGCTAGCGGGAGGGCCTATAACTACAATGAGCAGTTCTTC. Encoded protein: CASSERAASGRAYNYNEQFF.

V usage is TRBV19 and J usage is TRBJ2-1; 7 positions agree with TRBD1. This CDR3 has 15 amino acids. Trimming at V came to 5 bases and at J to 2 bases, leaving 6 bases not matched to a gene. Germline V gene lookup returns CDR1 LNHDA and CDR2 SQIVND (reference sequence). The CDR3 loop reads CASSAGTVAYNEQFF. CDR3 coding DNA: TGTGCCAGTAGTGCCGGGACAGTAGCCTACAATGAGCAGTTCTTC.

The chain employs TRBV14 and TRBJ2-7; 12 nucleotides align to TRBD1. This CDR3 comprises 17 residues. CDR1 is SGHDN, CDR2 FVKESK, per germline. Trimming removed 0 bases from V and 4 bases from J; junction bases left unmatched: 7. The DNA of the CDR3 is TGTGCCAGCAGCCAAGATTCGGGACAGGGGGCTTTTTACGAGCAGTACTTC. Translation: CASSQDSGQGAFYEQYF.

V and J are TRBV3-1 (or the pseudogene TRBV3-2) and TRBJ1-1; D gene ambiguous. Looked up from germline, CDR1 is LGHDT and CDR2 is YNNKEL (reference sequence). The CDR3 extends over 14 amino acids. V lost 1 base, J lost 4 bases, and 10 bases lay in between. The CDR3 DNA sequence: TGTGCCAGCAGCCAAGGAAGAAAGAGCACTGAAGCTTTCTTT. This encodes CASSQGRKSTEAFF.

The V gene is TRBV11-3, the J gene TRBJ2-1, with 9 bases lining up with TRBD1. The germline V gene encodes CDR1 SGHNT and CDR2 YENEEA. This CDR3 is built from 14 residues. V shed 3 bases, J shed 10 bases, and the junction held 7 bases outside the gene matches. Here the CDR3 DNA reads TGTGCCAGCAGCTTCCGGGACAGGGTGTCCGAGCAGTTCTTC. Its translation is CASSFRDRVSEQFF.

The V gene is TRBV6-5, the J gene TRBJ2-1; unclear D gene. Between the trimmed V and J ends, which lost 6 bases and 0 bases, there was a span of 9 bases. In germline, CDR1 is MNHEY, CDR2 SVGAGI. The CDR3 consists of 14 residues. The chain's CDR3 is CASRIQVSYNEQFF. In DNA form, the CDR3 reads TGTGCCAGCAGGATTCAGGTCTCCTACAATGAGCAGTTCTTC.

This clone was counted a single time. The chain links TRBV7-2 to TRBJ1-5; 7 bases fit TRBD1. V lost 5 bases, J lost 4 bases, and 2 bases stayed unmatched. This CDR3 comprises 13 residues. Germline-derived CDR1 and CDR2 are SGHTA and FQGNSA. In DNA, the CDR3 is TGTGCCAGCAGCCAGGACAGGAATCAGCCCCAGCATTTT. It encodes CASSQDRNQPQHF.

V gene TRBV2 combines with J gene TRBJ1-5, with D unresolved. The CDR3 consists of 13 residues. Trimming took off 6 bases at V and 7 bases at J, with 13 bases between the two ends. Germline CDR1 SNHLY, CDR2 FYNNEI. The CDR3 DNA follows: TGTGCCAGCAGGATAATGGCCAGGCAGCCCCAGCATTTT. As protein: CASRIMARQPQHF. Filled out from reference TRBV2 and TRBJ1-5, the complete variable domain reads EPEVTQTPSHQVTQMGQEVILRCVPISNHLYFYWYRQILGQKVEFLVSFYNNEISEKSEIFDDQFSVERPDGSNFTLKIRSTKLEDSAMYFCASRIMARQPQHFGDGTRLSIL.

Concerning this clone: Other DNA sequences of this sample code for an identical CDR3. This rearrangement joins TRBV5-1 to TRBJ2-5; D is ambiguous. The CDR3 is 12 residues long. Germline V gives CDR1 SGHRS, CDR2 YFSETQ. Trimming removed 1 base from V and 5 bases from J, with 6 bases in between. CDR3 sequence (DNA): TGCGCCAGCAGCTTGACGAGGGAGACCCAGTACTTC. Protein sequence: CASSLTRETQYF.

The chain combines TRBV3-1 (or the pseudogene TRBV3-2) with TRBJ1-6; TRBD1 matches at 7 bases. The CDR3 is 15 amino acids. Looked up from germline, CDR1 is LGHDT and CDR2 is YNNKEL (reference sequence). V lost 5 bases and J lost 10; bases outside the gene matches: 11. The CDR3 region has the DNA TGTGCCAGCAGCTCCAATCCAGGGGGGCGCTCACCCCTCCACTTT. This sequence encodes CASSSNPGGRSPLHF.

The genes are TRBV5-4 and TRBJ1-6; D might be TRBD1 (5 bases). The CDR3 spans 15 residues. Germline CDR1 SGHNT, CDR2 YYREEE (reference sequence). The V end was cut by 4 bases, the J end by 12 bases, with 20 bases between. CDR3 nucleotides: TGTGCCAGCAGCACGGGACTCCGGTTGTCGCTACCCCTCCACTTT. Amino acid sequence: CASSTGLRLSLPLHF.

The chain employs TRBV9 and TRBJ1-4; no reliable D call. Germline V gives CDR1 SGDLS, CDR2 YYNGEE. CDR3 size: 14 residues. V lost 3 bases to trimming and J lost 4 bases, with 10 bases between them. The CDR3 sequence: CASSARAGNEKLFF. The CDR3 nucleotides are TGTGCCAGCAGCGCGAGGGCGGGTAATGAAAAACTGTTTTTT.

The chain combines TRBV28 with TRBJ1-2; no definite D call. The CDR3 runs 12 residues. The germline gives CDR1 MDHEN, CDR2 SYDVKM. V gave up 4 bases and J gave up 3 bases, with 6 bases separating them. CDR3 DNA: TGTGCCAGCAGTTCACAGCACTATGGCTACACCTTC. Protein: CASSSQHYGYTF.

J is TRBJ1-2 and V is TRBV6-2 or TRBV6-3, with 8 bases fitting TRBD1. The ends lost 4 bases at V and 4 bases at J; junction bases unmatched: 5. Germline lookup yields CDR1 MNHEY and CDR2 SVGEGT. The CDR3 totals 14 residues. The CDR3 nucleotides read TGTGCCAGCAGTTCCCCGGGACAGGTCTATGGCTACACCTTC. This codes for CASSSPGQVYGYTF.

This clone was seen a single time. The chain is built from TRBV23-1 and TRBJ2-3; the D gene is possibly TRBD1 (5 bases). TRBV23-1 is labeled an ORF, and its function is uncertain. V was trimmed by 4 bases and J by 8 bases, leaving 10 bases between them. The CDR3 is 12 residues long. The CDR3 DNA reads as TGCGCCAGCAGTCTGGGTGGGGCTACGCAGTATTTT. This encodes CASSLGGATQYF.

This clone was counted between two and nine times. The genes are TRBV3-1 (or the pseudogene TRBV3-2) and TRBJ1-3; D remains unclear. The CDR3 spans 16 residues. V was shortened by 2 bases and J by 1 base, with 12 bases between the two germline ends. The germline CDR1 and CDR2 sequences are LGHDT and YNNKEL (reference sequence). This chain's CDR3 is CASSQPLAGSGNTIYF. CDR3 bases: TGTGCCAGCAGCCAACCATTGGCGGGTTCTGGAAACACCATATATTTT.

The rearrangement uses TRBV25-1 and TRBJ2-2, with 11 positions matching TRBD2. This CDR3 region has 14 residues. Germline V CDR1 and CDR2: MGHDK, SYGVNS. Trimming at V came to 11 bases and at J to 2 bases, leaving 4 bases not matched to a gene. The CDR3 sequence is CASGTSGNTGELFF. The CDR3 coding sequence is TGTGCCTCCGGGACTAGCGGCAACACCGGGGAGCTGTTTTTT.

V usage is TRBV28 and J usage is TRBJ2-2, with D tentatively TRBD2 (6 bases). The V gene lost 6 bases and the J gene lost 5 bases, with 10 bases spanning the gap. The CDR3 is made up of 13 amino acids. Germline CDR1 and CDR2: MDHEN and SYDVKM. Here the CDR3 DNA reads TGTGCCAGCAGCCGGCTAGCGACCGGGGAGCTGTTTTTT. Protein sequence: CASSRLATGELFF.

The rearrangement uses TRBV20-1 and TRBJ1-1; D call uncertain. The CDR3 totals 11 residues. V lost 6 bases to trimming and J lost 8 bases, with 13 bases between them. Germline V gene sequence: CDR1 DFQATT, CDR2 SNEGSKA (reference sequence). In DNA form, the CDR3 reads TGCAGTGCCGCTCGGTCCCCCGAAGCTTTCTTT. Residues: CSAARSPEAFF.

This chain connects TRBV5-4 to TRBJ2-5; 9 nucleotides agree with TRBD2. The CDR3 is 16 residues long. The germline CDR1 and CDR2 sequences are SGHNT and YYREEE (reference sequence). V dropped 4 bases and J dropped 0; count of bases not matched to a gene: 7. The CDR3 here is CASSPLRTSDQETQYF. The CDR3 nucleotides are TGTGCCAGCAGCCCCCTTCGGACTAGCGACCAAGAGACCCAGTACTTC. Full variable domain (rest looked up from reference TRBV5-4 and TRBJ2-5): ETGVTQSPTHLIKTRGQQVTLRCSSQSGHNTVSWYQQALGQGPQFIFQYYREEENGRGNFPPRFSGLQFPNYSSELNVNALELDDSALYLCASSPLRTSDQETQYFGPGTRLLVL.

The CDR3 reads CASSPGGRTEAFF. In DNA, the CDR3 is TGTGCCAGCAGCCCGGGAGGGAGGACTGAAGCTTTCTTT. V is TRBV13 and J is TRBJ1-1; no clear D gene. The germline V gene has CDR1 PRHDT and CDR2 FYEKMQ (reference sequence). This CDR3 has 13 amino acids. Trimming stripped 5 bases from V and 5 bases from J, with 12 bases between.

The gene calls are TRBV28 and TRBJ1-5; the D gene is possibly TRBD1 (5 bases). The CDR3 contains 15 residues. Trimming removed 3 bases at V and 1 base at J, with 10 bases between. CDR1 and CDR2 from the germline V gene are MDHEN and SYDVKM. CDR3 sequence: CASSFQGGSNQPQHF. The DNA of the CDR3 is TGTGCCAGCAGTTTCCAGGGTGGGAGCAATCAGCCCCAGCATTTT.

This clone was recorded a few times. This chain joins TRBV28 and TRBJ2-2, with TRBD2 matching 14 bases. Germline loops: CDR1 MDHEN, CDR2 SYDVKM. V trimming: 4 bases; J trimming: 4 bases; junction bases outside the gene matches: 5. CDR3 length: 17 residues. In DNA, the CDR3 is TGTGCCAGCAGTTCCACGGGACTAGCGGGAGTCACCGGGGAGCTGTTTTTT. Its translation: CASSSTGLAGVTGELFF.